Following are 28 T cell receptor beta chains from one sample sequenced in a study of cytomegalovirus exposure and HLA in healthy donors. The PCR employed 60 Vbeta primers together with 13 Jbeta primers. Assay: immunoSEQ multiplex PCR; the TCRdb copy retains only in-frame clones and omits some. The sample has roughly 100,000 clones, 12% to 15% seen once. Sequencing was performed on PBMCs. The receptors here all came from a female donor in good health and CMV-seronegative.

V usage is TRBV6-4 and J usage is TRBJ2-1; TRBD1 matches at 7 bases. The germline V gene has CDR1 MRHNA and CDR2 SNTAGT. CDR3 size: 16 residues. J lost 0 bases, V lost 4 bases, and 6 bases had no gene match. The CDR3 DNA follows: TGTGCCAGCAGTGTAAGCTGGGACAGCTCCTACAATGAGCAGTTCTTC. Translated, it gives CASSVSWDSSYNEQFF.

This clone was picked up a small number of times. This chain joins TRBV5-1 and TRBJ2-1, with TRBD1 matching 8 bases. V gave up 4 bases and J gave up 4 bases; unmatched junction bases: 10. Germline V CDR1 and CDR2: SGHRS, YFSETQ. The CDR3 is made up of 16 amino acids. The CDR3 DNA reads TGCGCCAGCAGCCTCGAACCGGGACAGGTATACAATGAGCAGTTCTTC. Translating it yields CASSLEPGQVYNEQFF.

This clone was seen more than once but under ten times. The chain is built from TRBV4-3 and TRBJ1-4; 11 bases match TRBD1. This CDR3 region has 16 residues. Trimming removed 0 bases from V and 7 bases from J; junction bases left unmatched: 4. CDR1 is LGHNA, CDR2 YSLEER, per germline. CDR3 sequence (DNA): TGCGCCAGCAGCCAAGATGTCGGGACAGGGGGTGAAAAACTGTTTTTT. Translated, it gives CASSQDVGTGGEKLFF.

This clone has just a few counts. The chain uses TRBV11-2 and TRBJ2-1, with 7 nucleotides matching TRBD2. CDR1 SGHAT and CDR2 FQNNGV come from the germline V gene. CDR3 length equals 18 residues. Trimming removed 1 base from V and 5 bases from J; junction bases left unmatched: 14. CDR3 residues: CASSLVIWVGREDNEQFF. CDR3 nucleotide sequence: TGTGCCAGCAGCTTAGTTATCTGGGTGGGACGGGAGGACAATGAGCAGTTCTTC.

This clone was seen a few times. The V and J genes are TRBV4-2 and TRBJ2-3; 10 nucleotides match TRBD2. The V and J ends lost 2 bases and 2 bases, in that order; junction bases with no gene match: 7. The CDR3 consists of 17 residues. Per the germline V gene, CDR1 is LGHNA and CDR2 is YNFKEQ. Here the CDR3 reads CASSQTVAGGDTDTQYF. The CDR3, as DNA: TGTGCCAGCAGCCAAACCGTAGCGGGAGGTGACACAGATACGCAGTATTTT.

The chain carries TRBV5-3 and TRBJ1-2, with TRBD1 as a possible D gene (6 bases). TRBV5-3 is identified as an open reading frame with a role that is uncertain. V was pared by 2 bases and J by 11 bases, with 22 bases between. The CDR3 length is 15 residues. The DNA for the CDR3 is TGTGCCAGAAGCTTAGAATCGGGGGGCGAGGTGCGATACACCTTC. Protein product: CARSLESGGEVRYTF.

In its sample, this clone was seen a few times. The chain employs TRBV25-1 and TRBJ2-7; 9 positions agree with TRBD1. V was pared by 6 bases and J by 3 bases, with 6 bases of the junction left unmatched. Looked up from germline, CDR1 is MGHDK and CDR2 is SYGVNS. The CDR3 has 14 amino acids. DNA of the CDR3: TGTGCCAGCAGAGAGGGACAGGGACTCTACGAGCAGTACTTC. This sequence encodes CASREGQGLYEQYF.

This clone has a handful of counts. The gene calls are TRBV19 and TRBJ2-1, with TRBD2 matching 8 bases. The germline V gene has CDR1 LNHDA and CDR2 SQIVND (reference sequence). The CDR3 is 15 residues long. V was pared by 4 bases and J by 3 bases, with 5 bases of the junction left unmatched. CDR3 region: CASSTGLDYYNEQFF. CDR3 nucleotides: TGTGCCAGTAGTACGGGACTAGACTACTACAATGAGCAGTTCTTC. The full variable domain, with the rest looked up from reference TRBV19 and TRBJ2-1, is DGGITQSPKYLFRKEGQNVTLSCEQNLNHDAMYWYRQDPGQGLRLIYYSQIVNDFQKGDIAEGYSVSREKKESFPLTVTSAQKNPTAFYLCASSTGLDYYNEQFFGPGTRLTVL.

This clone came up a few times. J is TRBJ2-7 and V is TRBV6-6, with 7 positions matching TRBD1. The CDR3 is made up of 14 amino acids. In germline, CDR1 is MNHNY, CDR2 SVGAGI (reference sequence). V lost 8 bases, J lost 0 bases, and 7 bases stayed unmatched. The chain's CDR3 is CASGTQGLSYEQYF. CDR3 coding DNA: TGTGCCAGCGGAACACAGGGGCTCTCCTACGAGCAGTACTTC.

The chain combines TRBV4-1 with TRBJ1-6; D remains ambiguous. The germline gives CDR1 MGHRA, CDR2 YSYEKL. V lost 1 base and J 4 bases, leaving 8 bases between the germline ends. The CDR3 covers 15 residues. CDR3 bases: TGCGCCAGCAGCCAAGGGCTAGTGTATAATTCACCCCTCCACTTT. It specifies CASSQGLVYNSPLHF.

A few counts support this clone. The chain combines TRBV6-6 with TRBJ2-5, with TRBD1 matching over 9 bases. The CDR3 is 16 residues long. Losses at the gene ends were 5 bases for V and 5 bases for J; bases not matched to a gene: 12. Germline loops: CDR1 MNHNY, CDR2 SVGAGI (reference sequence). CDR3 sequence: CASSIPPGQGVETQYF. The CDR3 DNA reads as TGTGCCAGCAGTATCCCACCGGGACAGGGCGTCGAGACCCAGTACTTC.

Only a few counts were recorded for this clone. The chain's CDR3 is CATSRDQGLVMGRYEQYF. CDR3 coding DNA: TGTGCCACCAGCAGAGATCAGGGACTAGTTATGGGTCGCTACGAGCAGTACTTC. The chain carries TRBV15 and TRBJ2-7; TRBD2 matches 8 bases. Germline loops: CDR1 LNHNV, CDR2 YYDKDF (reference sequence). Germline trimming cut 0 bases from V and 3 bases from J; bases unmatched to any gene: 13. The CDR3 runs 18 residues.

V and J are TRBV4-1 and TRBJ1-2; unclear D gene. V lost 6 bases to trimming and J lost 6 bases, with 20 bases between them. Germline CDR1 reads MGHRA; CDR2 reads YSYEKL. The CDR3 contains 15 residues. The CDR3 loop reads CASSREHTAMHGYTF. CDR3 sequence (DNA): TGCGCCAGCAGTCGAGAACATACAGCCATGCATGGCTACACCTTC.

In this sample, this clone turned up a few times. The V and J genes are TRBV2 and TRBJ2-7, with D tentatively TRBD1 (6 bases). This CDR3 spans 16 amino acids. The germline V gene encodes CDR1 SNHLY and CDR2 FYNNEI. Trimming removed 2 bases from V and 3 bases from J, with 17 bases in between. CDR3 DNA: TGTGCCAGCAGTGAATTTGCGGACAGTAATGTCTACGAGCAGTACTTC. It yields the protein CASSEFADSNVYEQYF.

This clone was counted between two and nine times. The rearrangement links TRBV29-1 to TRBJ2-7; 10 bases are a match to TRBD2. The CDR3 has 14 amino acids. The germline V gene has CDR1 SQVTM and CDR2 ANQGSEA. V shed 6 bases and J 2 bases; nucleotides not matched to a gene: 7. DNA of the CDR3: TGCAGCGTCTTTGGACTAGCGGACACCTACGAGCAGTACTTC. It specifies CSVFGLADTYEQYF.

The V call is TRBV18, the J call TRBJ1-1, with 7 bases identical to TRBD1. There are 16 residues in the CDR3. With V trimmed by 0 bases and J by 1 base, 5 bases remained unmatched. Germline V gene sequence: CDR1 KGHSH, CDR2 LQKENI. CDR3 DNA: TGTGCCAGCTCACCACCAATGGGACAGACGAACACTGAAGCTTTCTTT. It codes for CASSPPMGQTNTEAFF.

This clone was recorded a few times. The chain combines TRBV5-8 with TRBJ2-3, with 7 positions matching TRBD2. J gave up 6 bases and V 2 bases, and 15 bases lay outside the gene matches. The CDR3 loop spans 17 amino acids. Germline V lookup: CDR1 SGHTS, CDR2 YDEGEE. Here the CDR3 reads CASSLMAGVPRADTQYF. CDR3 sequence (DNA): TGTGCCAGCAGCTTAATGGCGGGAGTACCCCGAGCTGATACGCAGTATTTT.

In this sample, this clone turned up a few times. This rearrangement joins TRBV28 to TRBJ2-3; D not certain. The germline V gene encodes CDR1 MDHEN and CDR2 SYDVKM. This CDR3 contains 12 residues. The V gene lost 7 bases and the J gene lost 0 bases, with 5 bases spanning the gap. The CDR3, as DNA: TGTGCCAGCACCCGGAGCACAGATACGCAGTATTTT. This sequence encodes CASTRSTDTQYF.

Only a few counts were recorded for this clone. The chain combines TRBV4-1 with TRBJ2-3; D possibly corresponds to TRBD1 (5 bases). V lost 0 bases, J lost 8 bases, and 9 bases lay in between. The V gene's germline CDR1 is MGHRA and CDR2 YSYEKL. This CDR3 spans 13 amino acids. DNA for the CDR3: TGCGCCAGCAGCCAAGAACGAAGGGGTACGCAGTATTTT. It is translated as CASSQERRGTQYF.

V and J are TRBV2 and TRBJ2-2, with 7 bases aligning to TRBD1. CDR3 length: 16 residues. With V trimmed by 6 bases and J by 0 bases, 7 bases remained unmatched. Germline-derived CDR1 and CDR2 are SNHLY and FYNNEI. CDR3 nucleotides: TGTGCCAGCAGGTCGTACAGGGGCGCGAACACCGGGGAGCTGTTTTTT. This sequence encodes CASRSYRGANTGELFF.

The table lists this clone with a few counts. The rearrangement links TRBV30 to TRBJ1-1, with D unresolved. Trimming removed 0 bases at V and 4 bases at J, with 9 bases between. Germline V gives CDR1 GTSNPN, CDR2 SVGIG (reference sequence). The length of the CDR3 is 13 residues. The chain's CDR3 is CAWSVMESTEAFF. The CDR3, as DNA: TGTGCCTGGAGTGTTATGGAGAGCACTGAAGCTTTCTTT.

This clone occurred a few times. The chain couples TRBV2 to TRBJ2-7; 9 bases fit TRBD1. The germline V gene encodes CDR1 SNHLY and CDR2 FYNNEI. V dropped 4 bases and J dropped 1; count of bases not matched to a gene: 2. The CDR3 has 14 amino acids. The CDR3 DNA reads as TGTGCCAGCAGTGTGGGACAGGGATCCTACGAGCAGTACTTC. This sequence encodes CASSVGQGSYEQYF.

CDR3 in amino acids: CASSHPSGETNEKLFF. The CDR3 DNA follows: TGCGCCAGCAGCCACCCGTCGGGGGAAACTAATGAAAAACTGTTTTTT. This chain links TRBV4-1 with TRBJ1-4, with D tentatively TRBD1 (5 bases). Germline V gene data show CDR1 as MGHRA and CDR2 as YSYEKL. There are 16 residues in the CDR3. V shed 3 bases and J shed 1 base, with 12 bases lying between them.

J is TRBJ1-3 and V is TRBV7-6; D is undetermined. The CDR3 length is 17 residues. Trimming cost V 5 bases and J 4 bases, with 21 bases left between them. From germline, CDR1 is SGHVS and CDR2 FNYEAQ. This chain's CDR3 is CASSGGVTGVAGNTIYF. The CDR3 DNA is TGTGCCAGCAGCGGAGGCGTTACTGGGGTGGCAGGAAACACCATATATTTT.

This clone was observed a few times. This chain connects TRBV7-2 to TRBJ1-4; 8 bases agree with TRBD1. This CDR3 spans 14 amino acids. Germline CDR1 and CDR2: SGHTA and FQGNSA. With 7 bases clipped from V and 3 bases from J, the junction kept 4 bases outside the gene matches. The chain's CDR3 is CASKQGAANEKLFF. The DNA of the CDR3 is TGTGCCAGCAAGCAGGGGGCGGCTAATGAAAAACTGTTTTTT.

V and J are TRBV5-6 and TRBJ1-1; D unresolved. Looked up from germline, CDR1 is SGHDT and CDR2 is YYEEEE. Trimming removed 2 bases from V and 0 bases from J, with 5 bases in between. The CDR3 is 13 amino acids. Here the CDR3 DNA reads TGTGCCAGCAGCTTCTTGTTGAACACTGAAGCTTTCTTT. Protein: CASSFLLNTEAFF. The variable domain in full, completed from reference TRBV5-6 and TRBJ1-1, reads DAGVTQSPTHLIKTRGQQVTLRCSPKSGHDTVSWYQQALGQGPQFIFQYYEEEERQRGNFPDRFSGHQFPNYSSELNVNALLLGDSALYLCASSFLLNTEAFFGQGTRLTVV.

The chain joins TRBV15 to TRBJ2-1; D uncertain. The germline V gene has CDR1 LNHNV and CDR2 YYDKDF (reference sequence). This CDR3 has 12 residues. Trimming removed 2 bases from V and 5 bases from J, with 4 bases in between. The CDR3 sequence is CATSRTNNEQFF. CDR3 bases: TGTGCCACCAGCAGAACAAACAATGAGCAGTTCTTC.

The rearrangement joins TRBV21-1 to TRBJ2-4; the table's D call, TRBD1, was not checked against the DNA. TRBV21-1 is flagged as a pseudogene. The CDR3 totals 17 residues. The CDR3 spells CASSKRTGTVAKNIQYF. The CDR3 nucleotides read TGTGCCAGCAGCAAGAGGACAGGGACCGTAGCCAAAAACATTCAGTACTTC.